The rows below give T cell receptor beta chains drawn from one sample of a study of spatial heterogeneity in lung cancer. One entry per CDR3 protein, called by TCRdb with MiXCR from the 5' RACE reads. The profile shows about 4,900 distinct CDR3 sequences, approximately 15% of them singletons. The input for sequencing was PBMCs, taken at surgery. The receptors originated from a male donor with early-stage non-small cell lung cancer. CDR3s include the opening cysteine and the closing phenylalanine or tryptophan. Each record gives: V gene, D gene, J gene, clone size, CDR3 DNA, CDR3 protein. D genes are given only for firm matches. Clone size is stated in some rows and not others, as once, few, many or a class when expanded.

V: TRBV6-1; D: TRBD1; J: TRBJ2-7; size: medium-sized; DNA: TGTGCCAGCACTGGTCGGGACAGGGGAGCCTACGAGCAGTACTTC; CDR3: CASTGRDRGAYEQYF
V: TRBV5-1; D: NA; J: TRBJ1-2; size: medium-sized; DNA: TGCGCCAGCAGCTTGATGTTAGGGAATACGGATGGCTACACCTTC; CDR3: CASSLMLGNTDGYTF
V: TRBV11-3; D: NA; J: TRBJ2-1; size: NA; DNA: TGTGCCAGCAGCTTCACCTACAATGAGCAGTTCTTC; CDR3: CASSFTYNEQFF
V: TRBV4-1; D: NA; J: TRBJ2-7; size: NA; DNA: TGCGCCAGCAGCCAAGGGGGGCCCTCCTACGAGCAGTACTTC; CDR3: CASSQGGPSYEQYF
V: TRBV29-1; D: TRBD2; J: TRBJ2-7; size: medium-sized; DNA: TGCAGCGTTGAAGCTGAGCGGGGTGTCTTCTACGAGCAGTACTTC; CDR3: CSVEAERGVFYEQYF
V: TRBV7-3; D: TRBD1; J: TRBJ2-7; size: medium-sized; DNA: TGTGCCAGCAGCCCCGGGACAGGGAAAGAGGACGAGCAGTACTTC; CDR3: CASSPGTGKEDEQYF
V: TRBV6-5; D: TRBD1; J: TRBJ1-4; size: NA; DNA: TGTGCCAGCAGTTACTCAACAGGGGCATCTAATGAAAAACTGTTTTTT; CDR3: CASSYSTGASNEKLFF
V: TRBV6-5; D: NA; J: TRBJ1-1; size: medium-sized; DNA: TGTGCCAGCAGTTATAGACAACTAAGCACTGAAGCTTTCTTT; CDR3: CASSYRQLSTEAFF
V: TRBV9; D: NA; J: TRBJ2-3; size: many; DNA: TGTGCCAGCAGCGTATCACCTACTAGCACAGATACGCAGTATTTT; CDR3: CASSVSPTSTDTQYF
V: TRBV7-9; D: NA; J: TRBJ2-5; size: many; DNA: TGTGCCAGCAGCTTAGGACCCCAAGAGACCCAGTACTTC; CDR3: CASSLGPQETQYF
V: TRBV2; D: NA; J: TRBJ2-7; size: few; DNA: TGTGCCAGCGGGGCGGCCTCCTACGAGCAGTACTTC; CDR3: CASGAASYEQYF
V: TRBV18; D: NA; J: TRBJ2-7; size: many; DNA: TGTGCCAGCTCACCCGGAGAGGGGGTCTCCTACGAGCAGTACTTC; CDR3: CASSPGEGVSYEQYF
V: TRBV5-5; D: TRBD1; J: TRBJ1-2; size: NA; DNA: TGTGCCAGCAGCCCTCCCAGGGGGCGCGGCTACACCTTC; CDR3: CASSPPRGRGYTF
V: TRBV7-9; D: NA; J: TRBJ2-1; size: NA; DNA: TGTGCCAGCAGCTCAATTCGCCAGGAAGGGGTCAATGAGCAGTTCTTC; CDR3: CASSSIRQEGVNEQFF
V: TRBV27; D: TRBD2; J: TRBJ2-5; size: few; DNA: TGTGCCAGCAGTTTGACTAGCTGGGGAGGCAGGAAGACCCAGTACTTC; CDR3: CASSLTSWGGRKTQYF
V: TRBV7-2; D: TRBD2; J: TRBJ2-5; size: many; DNA: TGTGCCAGCAGCTCAACAGCAAGCGGGGGGGCCCTAGAGACCCAGTACTTC; CDR3: CASSSTASGGALETQYF
V: TRBV5-1; D: NA; J: TRBJ2-2; size: NA; DNA: TGCGCCAGCAGCTTGCGGTTACAGATGGAGGGCACCGGGGAGCTGTTTTTT; CDR3: CASSLRLQMEGTGELFF
V: TRBV20-1; D: TRBD2; J: TRBJ2-3; size: NA; DNA: TGCAGTGCTAGCGTGACTAGCGGCACAGATACGCAGTATTTT; CDR3: CSASVTSGTDTQYF
V: TRBV11-2; D: TRBD1; J: TRBJ2-5; size: medium-sized; DNA: TGTGCCAGCAGCTCGACAAGGACAGGGCCTCAGGAGACCCAGTACTTC; CDR3: CASSSTRTGPQETQYF
V: TRBV6-2/TRBV6-3; D: NA; J: TRBJ2-7; size: medium-sized; DNA: TGTGCCAGCAGTTACGACCGTCAAGGGAGTCCGAGCCTACACAGAGAGCAGTACTTC; CDR3: CASSYDRQGSPSLHREQYF
V: TRBV6-5; D: NA; J: TRBJ2-5; size: medium-sized; DNA: TGTGCCAGCAGTTACTCGAAGTATTTACAAGAGACCCAGTACTTC; CDR3: CASSYSKYLQETQYF
V: TRBV30; D: NA; J: TRBJ2-3; size: medium-sized; DNA: TGTGCTTTGGGGGGATCCTATTACACAGATACGCAGTATTTT; CDR3: CALGGSYYTDTQYF
V: TRBV5-1; D: TRBD1; J: TRBJ2-2; size: many; DNA: TGCGCCAGCAGCTTGTCAGGGGGCCACACCGGGGAGCTGTTTTTT; CDR3: CASSLSGGHTGELFF
V: TRBV10-2; D: NA; J: TRBJ1-6; size: many; DNA: TGCGCCAGCAGTCCCCCGAAGGGAAATAATTCACCCCTCCACTTT; CDR3: CASSPPKGNNSPLHF
V: TRBV5-1; D: TRBD1; J: TRBJ2-5; size: medium-sized; DNA: TGCGCCAGCAGCGGGACAGCCCAAGAGACCCAGTACTTC; CDR3: CASSGTAQETQYF
V: TRBV5-4; D: TRBD2; J: TRBJ2-2; size: medium-sized; DNA: TGTGCCAGCAGCCCTCGGGGGGGGACGAACACCGGGGAGCTGTTTTTT; CDR3: CASSPRGGTNTGELFF
V: TRBV10-3; D: NA; J: TRBJ1-1; size: medium-sized; DNA: TGTGCCATCAGTGAGTCCGAGGGGCAGAGGACTGAAGCTTTCTTT; CDR3: CAISESEGQRTEAFF
V: TRBV6-1; D: NA; J: TRBJ2-7; size: NA; DNA: TGTGCCAGCAGATGGACAGAGGCGGGCGAGCAGTACTTC; CDR3: CASRWTEAGEQYF
V: TRBV2; D: TRBD1; J: TRBJ2-7; size: many; DNA: TGTGCCAGCAGTGAAGCGCGGAACAGGGGATTGAACGAGCAGTACTTC; CDR3: CASSEARNRGLNEQYF
V: TRBV20-1; D: NA; J: TRBJ1-6; size: medium-sized; DNA: TGCAGTGCTAGAATCCCCGCCGCAGTCTATAATTCACCCCTCCACTTT; CDR3: CSARIPAAVYNSPLHF
V: TRBV12-3/TRBV12-4; D: NA; J: TRBJ1-1; size: medium-sized; DNA: TGTGCCAGCACCGTCGCTAGGGGCGGTTGGGACACTGAAGCTTTCTTT; CDR3: CASTVARGGWDTEAFF
V: TRBV5-6; D: NA; J: TRBJ2-3; size: medium-sized; DNA: TGTGCCAGCAGCATGGGGGCCACTTGGGGAGATACGCAGTATTTT; CDR3: CASSMGATWGDTQYF
V: TRBV24-1; D: TRBD2; J: TRBJ2-3; size: medium-sized; DNA: TGTGCCACCAGTGAAACTGCGGGGGGGCGTGGAGATACGCAGTATTTT; CDR3: CATSETAGGRGDTQYF
V: TRBV19; D: NA; J: TRBJ2-7; size: medium-sized; DNA: TGTGCCAGTAGTACCCTGGAGGGTTTACGCTACGAGCAGTACTTC; CDR3: CASSTLEGLRYEQYF
V: TRBV2; D: NA; J: TRBJ2-5; size: NA; DNA: TGTGCCAGCAGTGATACTACTAGGACAGTCCAAGAGACCCAGTACTTC; CDR3: CASSDTTRTVQETQYF
V: TRBV4-2; D: NA; J: TRBJ2-7; size: NA; DNA: TGTGCCTCGCGGGCTACAGGGAGTCCCTACGAGCAGTACTTC; CDR3: CASRATGSPYEQYF
V: TRBV6-5; D: TRBD2; J: TRBJ2-3; size: medium-sized; DNA: TGTGCCAGCAGCCTCACCGGGACTAGCGGGCTCCTCGCTAGCACAGATACGCAGTATTTT; CDR3: CASSLTGTSGLLASTDTQYF
V: TRBV29-1; D: NA; J: TRBJ2-3; size: medium-sized; DNA: TGCAGCGTTGTCCCTGATAACACAGATACGCAGTATTTT; CDR3: CSVVPDNTDTQYF
V: TRBV19; D: NA; J: TRBJ1-2; size: NA; DNA: TGTGCCAGTAGTCCCCAACCGGGACACCGCTATGGCTACACCTTC; CDR3: CASSPQPGHRYGYTF
V: TRBV20-1; D: NA; J: TRBJ2-5; size: few; DNA: TGCAGTGCCCGCGGGGCTTTTCAAGAGACCCAGTACTTC; CDR3: CSARGAFQETQYF
V: TRBV11-2; D: NA; J: TRBJ2-1; size: medium-sized; DNA: TGTGCCAGCAGCTTAGCCCAGACGGGTGAGCAGTTCTTC; CDR3: CASSLAQTGEQFF
V: TRBV6-5; D: TRBD1; J: TRBJ2-7; size: few; DNA: TGTGCCAGCAGTTATCTAAGTCCCGGGACAGGGTTCTACGAGCAGTACTTC; CDR3: CASSYLSPGTGFYEQYF
V: TRBV27; D: NA; J: TRBJ2-7; size: medium-sized; DNA: TGTGCCAGCAGTTTCACAGGGTTCTCCTACGAGCAGTACTTC; CDR3: CASSFTGFSYEQYF
V: TRBV20-1; D: TRBD1; J: TRBJ1-2; size: few; DNA: TGCAGTGCTAGGCCGAGAGACAGGGGATACGGTTTTGGCTACACCTTC; CDR3: CSARPRDRGYGFGYTF
V: TRBV6-5; D: TRBD1; J: TRBJ2-1; size: medium-sized; DNA: TGTGCCAGCAGACCGACAGGGGGCGAATACAATGAGCAGTTCTTC; CDR3: CASRPTGGEYNEQFF